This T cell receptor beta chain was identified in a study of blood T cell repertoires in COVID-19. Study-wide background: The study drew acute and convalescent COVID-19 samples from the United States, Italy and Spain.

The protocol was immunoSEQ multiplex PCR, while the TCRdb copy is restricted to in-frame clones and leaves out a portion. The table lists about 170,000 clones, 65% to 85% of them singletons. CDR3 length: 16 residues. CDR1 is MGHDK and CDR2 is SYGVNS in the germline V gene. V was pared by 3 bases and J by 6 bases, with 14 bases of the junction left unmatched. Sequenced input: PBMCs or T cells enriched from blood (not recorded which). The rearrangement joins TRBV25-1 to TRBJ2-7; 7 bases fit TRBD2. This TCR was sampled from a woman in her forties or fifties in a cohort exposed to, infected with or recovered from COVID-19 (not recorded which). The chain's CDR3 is CASSDYKRDKGVEQYF. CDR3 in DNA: TGTGCCAGCAGTGATTACAAGCGGGATAAGGGAGTCGAGCAGTACTTC.